These 13 T cell receptor beta chains originate from one sample sequenced in a study of cytomegalovirus exposure and HLA in healthy donors. Primers: 60 Vbeta forward and 13 Jbeta reverse. Sequenced by immunoSEQ multiplex PCR; TCRdb stores in-frame clones only, minus some. The sample lists approximately 110,000 clones; roughly four fifths were seen once. The sample consisted of PBMCs. The receptors here all came from a woman aged 55 to 70 in good health and CMV-seropositive.

Note on this clone: The CDR3 end shows no conserved phenylalanine or tryptophan, and so a read error is likely. V gene TRBV7-2 combines with J gene TRBJ2-7; unclear D gene. Per the germline V gene, CDR1 is SGHTA and CDR2 is FQGNSA. Between the trimmed V and J ends, which lost 5 bases and 4 bases, there was a span of 15 bases. The CDR3 loop spans 14 amino acids. CDR3 bases: TGTGCCAGCAGCCCCGGGTCGGCGTTTTACGAGCAGTACTAC. Translated: CASSPGSAFYEQYY.

This clone was seen just once. The chain couples TRBV7-8 to TRBJ1-1; 7 bases are shared with TRBD1. From germline, CDR1 is SGHVS and CDR2 FQNEAQ. The junction had 4 bases not matched to a gene; V was cut back by 5 bases and J by 1 base. The CDR3 consists of 14 residues. As DNA, the CDR3 is TGTGCCAGCAGCCGACAGGGTTGGAACACTGAAGCTTTCTTT. This gives the protein CASSRQGWNTEAFF.

The chain links TRBV13 to TRBJ1-6; D remains unclear. This CDR3 region has 16 residues. Germline CDR1 and CDR2: PRHDT and FYEKMQ (reference sequence). V lost 0 bases and J 0 bases, leaving 6 bases between the germline ends. CDR3 residues: CASSLGGSSYNSPLHF. CDR3 bases: TGTGCCAGCAGCTTAGGTGGGAGCTCCTATAATTCACCCCTCCACTTT.

The chain links TRBV25-1 to TRBJ2-5; 8 bases map to TRBD1. J was trimmed by 5 bases and V by 5 bases; bases with no gene match: 7. In germline, CDR1 is MGHDK, CDR2 SYGVNS. This CDR3 contains 14 residues. CDR3 in DNA: TGTGCCAGCAGTCGGACAGGGTCGGCGGAGACCCAGTACTTC. This encodes CASSRTGSAETQYF.

The chain employs TRBV9 and TRBJ2-1; no reliable D call. Per the germline V gene, CDR1 is SGDLS and CDR2 is YYNGEE. The CDR3 extends over 11 amino acids. Trimming cost V 0 bases and J 9 bases, with 4 bases left between them. CDR3 sequence reads: CASSVGSEQFF. The DNA of the CDR3 is TGTGCCAGCAGCGTAGGTAGTGAGCAGTTCTTC.

This rearrangement joins TRBV7-9 to TRBJ1-6; 7 bases map to TRBD1. Germline V lookup: CDR1 SEHNR, CDR2 FQNEAQ (reference sequence). The CDR3 is 15 residues long. V shed 4 bases, J shed 6 bases, and the junction held 6 bases outside the gene matches. This CDR3 reads CASSSRQGGNSPLHF. The CDR3 DNA is TGTGCCAGCAGCTCCAGACAGGGAGGTAATTCACCCCTCCACTTT.

This clone was observed a handful of times. V and J are TRBV7-9 and TRBJ2-2, with D maybe TRBD1 (6 bases). The V and J ends lost 7 bases and 6 bases respectively, with 9 bases between them. The CDR3 runs 12 residues. Germline values: CDR1 SEHNR, CDR2 FQNEAQ (reference sequence). The CDR3 DNA sequence: TGTGCCAGCAACAGGGAATCCGGGGAGCTGTTTTTT. Amino acid sequence: CASNRESGELFF.

This chain uses TRBV4-1 with TRBJ2-2; 8 positions agree with TRBD2. The CDR3 covers 19 residues. CDR1 is MGHRA, CDR2 YSYEKL, per germline. J was trimmed by 7 bases and V by 1 base; bases with no gene match: 17. The CDR3 loop reads CASSQAIGSAGGLIGELFF. CDR3 coding DNA: TGCGCCAGCAGCCAAGCCATCGGGTCCGCGGGAGGTTTGATCGGGGAGCTGTTTTTT.

This sequence joins TRBV7-6 and TRBJ2-2; TRBD2 matches 10 bases. CDR1 and CDR2 from the germline V gene are SGHVS and FNYEAQ. CDR3 size: 15 residues. Trimming cost V 2 bases and J 6 bases; bases outside gene matches: 3. DNA for the CDR3: TGTGCCAGCAGCTTAACTAGCGGGGTTTCCGGGGAGCTGTTTTTT. This sequence encodes CASSLTSGVSGELFF.

This clone was seen once. J is TRBJ1-2 and V is TRBV30; TRBD1 agrees at 10 bases. Germline V gene data show CDR1 as GTSNPN and CDR2 as SVGIG (reference sequence). The ends lost 5 bases at V and 2 bases at J; junction bases unmatched: 5. The CDR3 has 14 amino acids. The CDR3 region has the DNA TGTGCCTGGTACGGACAGGGGGTAAACTATGGCTACACCTTC. Protein product: CAWYGQGVNYGYTF.

The rearrangement uses TRBV6-5 and TRBJ1-2; D is ambiguous. This CDR3 has 15 amino acids. The V end was cut by 0 bases, the J end by 4 bases, with 12 bases between. CDR1 is MNHEY and CDR2 is SVGAGI in the germline V gene. CDR3 sequence reads: CASSYSTASGYGYTF. The CDR3 DNA follows: TGTGCCAGCAGTTACTCGACGGCATCGGGCTATGGCTACACCTTC.

The V gene is TRBV5-1, the J gene TRBJ1-6; 8 positions agree with TRBD1. The CDR3 length is 15 residues. The J segment lost 7 bases and the V segment lost 3 bases, leaving 6 bases of the junction unmatched. Germline loops: CDR1 SGHRS, CDR2 YFSETQ. The CDR3 DNA reads as TGCGCCAGCAGCTGGGGGGACAGGACCAATTCACCCCTCCACTTT. Protein: CASSWGDRTNSPLHF.

This rearrangement joins TRBV7-9 to TRBJ2-5; perhaps TRBD1 as D (8 bases). V was shortened by 4 bases and J by 9 bases, with 21 bases between the two germline ends. CDR1 is SEHNR and CDR2 is FQNEAQ in the germline V gene (reference sequence). CDR3 length equals 15 residues. The CDR3 spells CASSSMGGTGEAQYF. In DNA form, the CDR3 reads TGTGCCAGCAGCTCAATGGGAGGGACAGGCGAGGCCCAGTACTTC. Complete variable domain (other parts from reference TRBV7-9 and TRBJ2-5): DTGVSQNPRHKITKRGQNVTFRCDPISEHNRLYWYRQTLGQGPEFLTYFQNEAQLEKSRLLSDRFSAERPKGSFSTLEIQRTEQGDSAMYLCASSSMGGTGEAQYFGPGTRLLVL.